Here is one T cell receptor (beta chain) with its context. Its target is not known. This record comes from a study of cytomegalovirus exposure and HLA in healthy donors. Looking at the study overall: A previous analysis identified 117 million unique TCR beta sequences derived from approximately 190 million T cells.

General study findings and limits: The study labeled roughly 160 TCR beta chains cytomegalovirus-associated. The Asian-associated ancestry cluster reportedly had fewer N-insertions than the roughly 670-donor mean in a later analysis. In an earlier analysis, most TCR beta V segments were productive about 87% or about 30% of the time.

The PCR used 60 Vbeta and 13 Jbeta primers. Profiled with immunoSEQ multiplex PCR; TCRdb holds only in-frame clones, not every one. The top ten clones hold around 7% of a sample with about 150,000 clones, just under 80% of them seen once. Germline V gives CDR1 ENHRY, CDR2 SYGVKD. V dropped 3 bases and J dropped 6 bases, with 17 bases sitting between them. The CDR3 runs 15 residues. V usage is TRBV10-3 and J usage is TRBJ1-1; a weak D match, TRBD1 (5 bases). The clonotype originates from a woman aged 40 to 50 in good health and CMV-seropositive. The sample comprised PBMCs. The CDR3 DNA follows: TGTGCCATCAGTGACTCAGACAGCCGTAGTCCTGAAGCTTTCTTT. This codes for CAISDSDSRSPEAFF.